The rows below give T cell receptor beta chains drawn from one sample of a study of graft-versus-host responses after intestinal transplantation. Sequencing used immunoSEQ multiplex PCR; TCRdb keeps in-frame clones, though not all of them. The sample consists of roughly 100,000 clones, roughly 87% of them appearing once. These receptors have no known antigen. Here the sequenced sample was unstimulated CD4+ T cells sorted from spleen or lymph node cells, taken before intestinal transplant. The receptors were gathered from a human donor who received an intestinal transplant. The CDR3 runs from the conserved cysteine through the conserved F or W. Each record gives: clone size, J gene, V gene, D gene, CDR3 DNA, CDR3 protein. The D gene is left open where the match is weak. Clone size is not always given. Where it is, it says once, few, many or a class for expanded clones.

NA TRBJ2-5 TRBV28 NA TGTGCCAGCAGTCCCGGGGACCTATCCTTAGAGACCCAGTACTTC CASSPGDLSLETQYF
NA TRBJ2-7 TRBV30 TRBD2 TGTGCCTGGACGATAGCGGGAGTAGTTACTGGTGTGCAGTACTTC CAWTIAGVVTGVQYF
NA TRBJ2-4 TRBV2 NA TGTGCCAGCAGTCCACCCAGGGCCACCCTAGCCAAAAACATTCAGTACTTC CASSPPRATLAKNIQYF
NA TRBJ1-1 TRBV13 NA TGTGCCAGCAGCTCCGTGGGAGGAGGGACTGAAGCTTTCTTT CASSSVGGGTEAFF
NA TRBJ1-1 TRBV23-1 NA TGCGCCAGCAGTCAATCGCAGAACACTGAAGCTTTCTTT CASSQSQNTEAFF
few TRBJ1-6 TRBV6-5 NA TGTGCCAGCAGCCAATCAAATTCACCCCTCCACTTT CASSQSNSPLHF
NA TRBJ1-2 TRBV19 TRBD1 TGTGCCAGTAGCCCCCGGGACAGGGCCTATGGCTACACCTTC CASSPRDRAYGYTF
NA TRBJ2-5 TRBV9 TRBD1 TGTGCCAGCAGCGTTACAGGGGGTCCGGCGGCCCAGTACTTC CASSVTGGPAAQYF
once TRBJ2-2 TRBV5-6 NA TGTGCCAGCAGCTTGTTCGACGGGGAGCTGTTTTTT CASSLFDGELFF
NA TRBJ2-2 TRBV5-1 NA TGCGCCAGCAGCTTGGATCGGAGAGAGACCGGGGAGCTGTTTTTT CASSLDRRETGELFF
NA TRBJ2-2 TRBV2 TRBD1 TGTGCCAGCAGTGTTTTAGGGGGCCCCGGGGAGCTGTTTTTT CASSVLGGPGELFF
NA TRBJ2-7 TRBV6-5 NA TGTGCCAGCAGGCGGGACCCGGCGAACTACGAGCAGTACTTC CASRRDPANYEQYF
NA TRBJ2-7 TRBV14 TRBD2 TGTGCCAGCAGCCAAGATACGTTTGGGGGGGTCTACGAGCAGTACTTC CASSQDTFGGVYEQYF
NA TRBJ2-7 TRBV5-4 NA TGTGCCAGCAGCTTCATGGAGGACGAGCAGTACTTC CASSFMEDEQYF
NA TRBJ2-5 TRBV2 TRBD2 TGTGCCAGCAGCAACCATCCAGGGCGGGAGGAGCAGTACTTC CASSNHPGREEQYF
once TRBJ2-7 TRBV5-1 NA TGCGCCAGCAGCTTGATCAGGGGCGAGCAGTACTTC CASSLIRGEQYF
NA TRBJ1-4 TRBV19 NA TGTGCCAGTACCCCGGTTGGGGGTGTAGGTGAAAAACTGTTTTTT CASTPVGGVGEKLFF
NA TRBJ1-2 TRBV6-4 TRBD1 TGTGCCAGCAGTGTCATGGGACAGGGGAGCGGTGGCTACACCTTC CASSVMGQGSGGYTF
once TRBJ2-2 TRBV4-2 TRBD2 TGTGCCAGCAGCAAACTAGCGGGTGACACCGGGGAGCTGTTTTTT CASSKLAGDTGELFF
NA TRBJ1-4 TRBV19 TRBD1 TGTGCCAGTAGTATGGACAGGTCCTCCTATGAAAAACTGTTTTTT CASSMDRSSYEKLFF
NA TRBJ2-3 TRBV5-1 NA TGCGCCAGCAGCGTTAGTGGAAGCACAGATACGCAGTATTTT CASSVSGSTDTQYF
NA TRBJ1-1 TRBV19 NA TGTGCCAGTAGTGTACATCAGTCCGACACTGAAGCTTTCTTT CASSVHQSDTEAFF
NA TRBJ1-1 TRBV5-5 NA TGTGCCAGCAGCTTGGCCGGCGGTCTCGGCAGTACCCACTTT CASSLAGGLGSTHF
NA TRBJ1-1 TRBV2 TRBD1 TGTGCCAGCAGTGAAACCGGGACAGGGACCGAAGCTTTCTTT CASSETGTGTEAFF
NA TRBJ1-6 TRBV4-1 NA TGCGCCAGCAGCCAAGCTAGGGGGACCCGATTCGATTCACCCCTCCACTTT CASSQARGTRFDSPLHF
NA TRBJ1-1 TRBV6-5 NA TGTGCCAGCAGTTACTCGGCCAACATGAACACTGAAGCTTTCTTT CASSYSANMNTEAFF
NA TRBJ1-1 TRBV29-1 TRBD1 TGCAGCGTTCAGGGGGCGAGGAACACTGAAGCTTTCTTT CSVQGARNTEAFF